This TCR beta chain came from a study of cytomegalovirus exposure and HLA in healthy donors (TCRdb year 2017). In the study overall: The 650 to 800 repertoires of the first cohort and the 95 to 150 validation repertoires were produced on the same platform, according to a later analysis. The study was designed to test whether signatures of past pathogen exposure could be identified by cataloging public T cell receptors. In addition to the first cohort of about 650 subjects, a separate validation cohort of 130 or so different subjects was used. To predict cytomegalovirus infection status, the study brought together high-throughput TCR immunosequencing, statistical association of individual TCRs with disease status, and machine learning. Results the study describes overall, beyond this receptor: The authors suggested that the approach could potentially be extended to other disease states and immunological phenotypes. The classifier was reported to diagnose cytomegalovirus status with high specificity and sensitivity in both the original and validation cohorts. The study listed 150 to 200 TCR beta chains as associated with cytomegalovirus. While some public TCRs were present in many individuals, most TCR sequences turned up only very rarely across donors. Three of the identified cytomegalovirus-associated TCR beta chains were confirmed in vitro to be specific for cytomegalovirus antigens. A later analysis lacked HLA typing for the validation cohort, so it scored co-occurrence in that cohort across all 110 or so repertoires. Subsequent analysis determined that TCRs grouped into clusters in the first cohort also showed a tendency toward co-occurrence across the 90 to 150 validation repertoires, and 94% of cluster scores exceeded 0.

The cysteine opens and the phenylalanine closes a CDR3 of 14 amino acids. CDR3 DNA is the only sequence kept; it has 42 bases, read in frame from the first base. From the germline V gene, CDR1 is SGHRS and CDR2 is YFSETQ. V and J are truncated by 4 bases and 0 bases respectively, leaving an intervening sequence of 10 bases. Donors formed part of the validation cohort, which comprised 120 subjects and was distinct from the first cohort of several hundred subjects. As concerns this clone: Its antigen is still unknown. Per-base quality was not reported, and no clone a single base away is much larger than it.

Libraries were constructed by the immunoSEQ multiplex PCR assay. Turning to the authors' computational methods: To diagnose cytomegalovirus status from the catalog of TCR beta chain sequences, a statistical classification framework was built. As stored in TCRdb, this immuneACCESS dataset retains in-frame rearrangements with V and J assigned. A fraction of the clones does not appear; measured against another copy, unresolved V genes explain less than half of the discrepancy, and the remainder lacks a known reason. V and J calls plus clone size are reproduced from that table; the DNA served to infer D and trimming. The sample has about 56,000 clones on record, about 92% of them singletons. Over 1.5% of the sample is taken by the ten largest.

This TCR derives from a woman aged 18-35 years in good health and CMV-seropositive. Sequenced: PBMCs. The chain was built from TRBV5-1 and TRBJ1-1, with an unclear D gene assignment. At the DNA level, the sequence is TGCGCCAGCAGCCACCTAACAGTGAACACTGAAGCTTTCTTT. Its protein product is CASSHLTVNTEAFF.